This T cell receptor beta chain is drawn from a study of T-cell memory formation after mild COVID-19. As for the study in general: The two donors had largely donor-specific TCR clusters.

This CDR3 comprises 15 residues. Germline assignment: CDR1 SNHLY and CDR2 FYNNEI. The V end lost 3 bases, the J end lost 6 bases, and 18 bases lay between the germline ends. Notes on this clonotype: What it recognizes is unknown.

TCR alpha and TCR beta cDNA libraries with sample barcodes and UMIs came from 5'RACE using constant-segment primers. MiXCR, applied by TCRdb to the 5' RACE reads, yields one record per CDR3 protein. The repertoire consists of hundreds of thousands of distinct CDR3 sequences, with roughly 20% occurring once and the leading ten covering roughly 9.1%. Overall study findings and caveats: CD4+ clones that contracted lay mainly in CM and EM; CD8+ ones lay in EMRA. Some clones that responded turned up in pre-infection memory, which suggests that cross-reactive memory joined in.

Sequencing input: PBMCs or a T cell subset sorted from them (not recorded which). The TCR comes from an adult woman who had mild COVID-19 (a few samples of this study predate the infection). Cell type and time point are not known. The genes are TRBV2 and TRBJ2-7; possible D gene TRBD1, 6 bases. The CDR3 coding sequence is TGTGCCAGCAGTGACGTATCCTCGGGACATGGCGAGCAGTACTTC. Amino acid sequence: CASSDVSSGHGEQYF.